This TCR beta chain was retrieved from a study of beta chain features in type 1 diabetes. Whole-study context: Healthy donors and patients showed comparable age, gender and cell yields. Across the samples, 90 million to 120 million sorted cells were examined in total. Study outcomes and limitations: Over-representation of high TCR-expressing cells was a possible consequence of cDNA sequencing.

Every bit of the isolated RNA underwent reverse transcription, so sequencing read expressed TCRB transcripts. Profiling relied on immunoSEQ multiplex PCR, and the TCRdb table lists in-frame clones only, not all of them. Of under 300,000 clones in the sample, 25% to 35% were seen once. A word on this clone: Its antigen is still unknown.

A sort by CD45RO/CCR7/CD25/CD127/CD95/CD27 yielded CD4+ naive, central memory, regulatory and stem cell-like memory cells. This CDR3 region has 12 residues. V was trimmed by 6 bases and J by 5 bases, leaving 10 bases between them. Germline V gene data show CDR1 as SGHVS and CDR2 as FQNEAQ. The clonotype originates from a man aged 25 to 40 in good health. The sequencing input was central memory CD4+ T cells from blood. V gene TRBV7-8 combines with J gene TRBJ2-5; TRBD2 might be the D (5 bases). For the CDR3, the DNA is TGTGCCAGCAGGTTAACGGGGGAGACCCAGTACTTC. The encoded protein is CASRLTGETQYF.